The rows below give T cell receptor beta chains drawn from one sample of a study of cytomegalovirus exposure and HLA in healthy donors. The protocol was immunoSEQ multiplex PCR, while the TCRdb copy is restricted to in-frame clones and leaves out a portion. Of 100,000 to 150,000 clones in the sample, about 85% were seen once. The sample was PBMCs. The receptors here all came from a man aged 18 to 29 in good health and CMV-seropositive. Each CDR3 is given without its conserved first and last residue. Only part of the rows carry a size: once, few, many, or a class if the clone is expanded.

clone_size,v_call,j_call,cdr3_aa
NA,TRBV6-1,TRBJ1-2,ASSEGRGMFLYGYT
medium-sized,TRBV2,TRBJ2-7,ASSPRRDTTYEQY
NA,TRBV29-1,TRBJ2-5,SVGGNGETQY
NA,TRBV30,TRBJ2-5,AWSQGAETQY
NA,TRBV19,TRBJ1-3,ASSREPIGPGNTIY
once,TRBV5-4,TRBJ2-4,ASSSPGLAKNIQY
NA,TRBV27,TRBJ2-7,ASSRTGGFMYEQY
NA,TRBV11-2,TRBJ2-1,ASIDRGEQF
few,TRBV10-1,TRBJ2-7,ASSRGLGQSYEQY
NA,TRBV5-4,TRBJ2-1,ASSFGNTNEQF
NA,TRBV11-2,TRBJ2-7,ASSLERRYEQY
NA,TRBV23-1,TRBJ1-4,ASPLGQANEKLF
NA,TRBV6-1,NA,ASSEGGTGGDEQY
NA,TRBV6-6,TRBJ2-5,ASSNKQGIQETQY
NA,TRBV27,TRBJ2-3,ASSLLRRSGRTYSTDTQY
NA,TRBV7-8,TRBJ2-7,ASSTRGTGPYEQY
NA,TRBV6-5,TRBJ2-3,ASSLGTPEAQY
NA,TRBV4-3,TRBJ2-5,ASSQDFEGGLTEAQY
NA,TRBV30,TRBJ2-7,AWSQGAYEQY
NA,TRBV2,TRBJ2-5,ASSENFFVSGSLVETQY
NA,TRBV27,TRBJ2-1,ASTPSQGLAGLVDEQF
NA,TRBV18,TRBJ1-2,ASSPPDGEGYT
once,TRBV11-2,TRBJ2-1,ASSLLRDGSRREQF
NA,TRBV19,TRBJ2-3,ASTYGRGTDTQY
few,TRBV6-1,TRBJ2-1,ASGQSSYNEQF
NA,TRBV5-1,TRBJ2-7,ASSSAGAKYEQY
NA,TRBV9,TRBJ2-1,ASSVDLGLAPYNEQF
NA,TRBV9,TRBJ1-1,ASSPQTGETEAF
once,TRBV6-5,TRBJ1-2,ASSKPGTYGYT
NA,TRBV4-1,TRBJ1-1,ASSRASPTTGSHANTEAF
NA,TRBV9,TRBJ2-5,ASSVAGETQY